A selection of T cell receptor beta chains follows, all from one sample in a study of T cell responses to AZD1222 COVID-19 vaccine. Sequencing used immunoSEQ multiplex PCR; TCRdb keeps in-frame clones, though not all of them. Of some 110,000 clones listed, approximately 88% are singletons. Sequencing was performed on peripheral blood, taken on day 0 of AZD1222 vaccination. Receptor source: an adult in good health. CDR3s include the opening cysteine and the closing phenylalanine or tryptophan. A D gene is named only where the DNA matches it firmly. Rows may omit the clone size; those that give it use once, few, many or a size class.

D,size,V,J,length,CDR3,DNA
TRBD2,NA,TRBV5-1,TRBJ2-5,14,CASSFTSGSETQYF,TGCGCCAGCAGCTTTACTAGCGGGAGTGAGACCCAGTACTTC
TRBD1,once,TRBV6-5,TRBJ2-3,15,CASSSPTGGLPTQYF,TGTGCCAGCAGTTCCCCGACAGGGGGCCTACCTACGCAGTATTTT
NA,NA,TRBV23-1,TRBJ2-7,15,CASSQQGPTPYEQYF,TGCGCCAGCAGCCAGCAGGGACCTACGCCCTACGAGCAGTACTTC
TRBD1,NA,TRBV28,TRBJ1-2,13,CASSGQGAGGYTF,TGTGCCAGCAGTGGACAGGGGGCGGGAGGCTACACCTTC
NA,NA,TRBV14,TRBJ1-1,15,CASSQGYALNTEAFF,TGTGCCAGCAGCCAAGGATACGCCTTGAACACTGAAGCTTTCTTT
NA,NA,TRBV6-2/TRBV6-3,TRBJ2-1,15,CASSYDQRNYNEQFF,TGTGCCAGCAGTTACGACCAGCGGAATTACAATGAGCAGTTCTTC
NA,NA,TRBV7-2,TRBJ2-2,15,CASSTGSMTTGELFF,TGTGCCAGCAGCACAGGGAGTATGACCACCGGGGAGCTGTTTTTT
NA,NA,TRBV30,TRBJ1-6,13,CAWLGTFNSPLHF,TGTGCCTGGCTCGGGACATTCAATTCACCCCTCCACTTT
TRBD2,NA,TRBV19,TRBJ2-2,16,CASRAGVNINTGELFF,TGTGCCAGTAGGGCGGGGGTGAACATCAACACCGGGGAGCTGTTTTTT
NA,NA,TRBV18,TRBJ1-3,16,CASSPLDTNYGNTIYF,TGTGCCAGCTCACCACTCGACACTAACTACGGAAACACCATATATTTT
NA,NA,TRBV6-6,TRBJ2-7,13,CASSYSHTYEQYF,TGTGCCAGCAGTTACTCCCACACCTACGAGCAGTACTTC
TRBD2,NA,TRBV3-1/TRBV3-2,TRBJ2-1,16,CASSQVGLAGLNEQFF,TGTGCCAGCAGCCAAGTAGGACTAGCGGGATTGAATGAGCAGTTCTTC
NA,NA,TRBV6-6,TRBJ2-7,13,CASSLGPFYEQYF,TGTGCCAGCAGTTTAGGACCCTTCTACGAGCAGTACTTC
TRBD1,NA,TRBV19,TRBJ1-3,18,CASTDRVGLLTSGNTIYF,TGTGCCAGTACGGACAGGGTGGGTCTACTGACCTCTGGAAACACCATATATTTT
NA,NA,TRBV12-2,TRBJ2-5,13,CASRFPLGETQYF,TGTGCAAGTCGCTTCCCTCTCGGGGAGACCCAGTACTTC
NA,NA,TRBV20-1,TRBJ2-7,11,CSAGHSIRQYF,TGCAGTGCTGGACACAGCATTCGGCAGTACTTC
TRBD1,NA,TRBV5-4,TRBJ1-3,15,CASSLLQGSGNTIYF,TGTGCCAGCAGCCTGCTACAGGGGTCAGGAAACACCATATATTTT
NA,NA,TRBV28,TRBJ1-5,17,CASSQGTGWSSNQPQHF,TGTGCCAGCAGCCAGGGGACGGGGTGGTCCAGCAATCAGCCCCAGCATTTT
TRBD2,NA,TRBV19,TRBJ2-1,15,CASSGTSGTYNEQFF,TGTGCCAGTAGTGGGACTAGCGGGACATACAATGAGCAGTTCTTC
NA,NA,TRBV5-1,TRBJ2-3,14,CASSQTSHKDTQYF,TGCGCCAGCAGCCAGACTAGTCACAAAGATACGCAGTATTTT
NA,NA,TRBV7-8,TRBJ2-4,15,CASSLDSLAKNIQYF,TGTGCCAGCAGCTTAGACAGTCTAGCCAAAAACATTCAGTACTTC
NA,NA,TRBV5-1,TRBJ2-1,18,CASSLARNALRSYNEQFF,TGCGCCAGCAGCTTGGCGCGGAACGCTCTCAGATCCTACAATGAGCAGTTCTTC